This T cell receptor (beta chain) comes out of a study of cytomegalovirus exposure and HLA in healthy donors. Researchers ran the PCR with 60 Vbeta and 13 Jbeta primers. How the authors handled the data: Later reanalysis found 80 million or so unique TCR beta chains, around 9.9 million of them shared. TCRdb's copy holds only in-frame clones and misses some; the assay was immunoSEQ multiplex PCR. That table is the source of V, J and clone size, and D and trimming were worked out from the DNA. The table records roughly 98,000 clones, 76% of them present only once. CDR3 length: 12 amino acids. V dropped 8 bases and J dropped 0 bases, with 7 bases sitting between them. Germline assignment: CDR1 SEHNR and CDR2 FQNEAQ (reference sequence). General observations from the study: In vitro assays verified that a few CMV-associated chains recognized CMV antigens specifically. The authors judged a highly shared variant cluster likely a sequencing artifact. When presence/absence was analysed, sequencing depth was taken to be roughly uniform across donors.

As for this clone: What it binds is not known.

The chain recombines TRBV7-9 with TRBJ2-5, with D hard to call. Sequencing used PBMCs. The receptor was derived from a man aged 35-49 years in good health and CMV-seronegative. The CDR3 sequence: CASCRNQETQYF. In nucleotides, the CDR3 is TGTGCCAGCTGCAGGAACCAAGAGACCCAGTACTTC. Using reference TRBV7-9 and TRBJ2-5 for the parts outside the CDR3, the full variable domain is DTGVSQNPRHKITKRGQNVTFRCDPISEHNRLYWYRQTLGQGPEFLTYFQNEAQLEKSRLLSDRFSAERPKGSFSTLEIQRTEQGDSAMYLCASCRNQETQYFGPGTRLLVL.